This TCR beta chain was obtained from a study of T cell clonotyping in hematopoietic cell transplantation. Sequencing was performed with immunoSEQ multiplex PCR; in TCRdb, only in-frame clones are kept and a portion is missing. The table shows about 27,000 clones, with around 70% occurring only once. Time point: recipient sample about 28 days before transplant, after cytoreduction. Trimming took 8 bases from V and 2 from J, leaving 13 bases between them. The CDR3 is 13 amino acids. The germline gives CDR1 MDHEN, CDR2 SYDVKM. The V and J genes are TRBV28 and TRBJ2-7; D uncertain. The sequencing here drew on peripheral blood mononuclear cells, taken before stem cell transplant. This sequence originates from a man aged 50 to 60 with myelodysplastic syndrome. Some clones in this sample may be carry-over from other donors' samples. CDR3 bases: TGTGCCAGCCACCGGGTTATACCCTACGAGCAGTACTTC. Translated: CASHRVIPYEQYF.